These 5 T cell receptor beta chains share one sample of origin, sequenced in a study of T cells in localized non-small cell lung cancer. Repertoires were generated with immunoSEQ multiplex PCR, while TCRdb's copy carries only in-frame clones and drops some. Here the sample spans about 17,000 clones, around 91% being singletons. This specimen was peripheral blood mononuclear cells, taken before any cancer treatment. These receptors were taken from a woman between 40 and 69 years old with stage III lung adenocarcinoma.

V usage is TRBV29-1 and J usage is TRBJ2-5; 9 positions match TRBD1. V lost 5 bases and J lost 5; bases outside the gene matches: 9. Germline V lookup: CDR1 SQVTM, CDR2 ANQGSEA. The CDR3 length is 14 residues. The CDR3 loop is CSVQPGQGWETQYF. The CDR3, as DNA: TGCAGCGTTCAACCGGGACAGGGTTGGGAGACCCAGTACTTC.

This sequence joins TRBV5-1 and TRBJ2-7; D is undetermined. V dropped 4 bases and J dropped 2 bases, with 10 bases sitting between them. The CDR3 loop spans 13 amino acids. Germline V gene data show CDR1 as SGHRS and CDR2 as YFSETQ. CDR3 protein: CASSVAATYEQYF. DNA of the CDR3: TGCGCCAGCAGCGTTGCAGCCACCTACGAGCAGTACTTC.

This chain connects TRBV10-2 to TRBJ2-1, with TRBD2 matching 7 bases. J lost 6 bases, V lost 8 bases, and 4 bases had no gene match. Germline CDR1 is WSHSY and CDR2 is SAAADI. This CDR3 has 12 amino acids. CDR3 region: CASDRGVNEQFF. In nucleotides, the CDR3 is TGCGCCAGCGATCGGGGGGTCAATGAGCAGTTCTTC.

This chain joins TRBV30 and TRBJ2-2; the D gene is possibly TRBD1 (6 bases). The CDR3 has 15 amino acids. Germline V gene sequence: CDR1 GTSNPN, CDR2 SVGIG (reference sequence). The V gene lost 4 bases and the J gene lost 7 bases, with 19 bases spanning the gap. The CDR3 nucleotides read TGTGCCTGGAAGCGCCCGGACAGACCAGGCGGGGAGCTGTTTTTT. It translates to CAWKRPDRPGGELFF.

The rearrangement links TRBV6-6 to TRBJ2-7; 9 nucleotides match TRBD1. The CDR3 sequence is 14 residues long. V lost 6 bases and J lost 6; bases outside the gene matches: 9. Germline loops: CDR1 MNHNY, CDR2 SVGAGI (reference sequence). The DNA for the CDR3 is TGTGCCAGCAGGACCGGGACAGGGATCTCCGAGCAGTACTTC. The encoded protein is CASRTGTGISEQYF.